The 26 T cell receptor beta chains listed next were all sequenced from one sample in a study of T cells after yellow fever vaccination. In TCRdb, the 5' RACE reads were re-called with MiXCR into one record per CDR3 protein. The profile shows approximately 550,000 distinct CDR3 sequences, roughly 12% of them singletons. The specimen comprised PBMCs, sampled on the day of the yellow fever booster vaccination. These receptors all come from a man aged 25-45 years who received the YFV17D yellow fever vaccine.

Turning to this clonotype: This clone may be a read error of a much larger clone one base away. The chain combines TRBV7-2 with TRBJ2-5; 11 nucleotides align to TRBD2. Germline loops: CDR1 SGHTA, CDR2 FQGNSA. This CDR3 has 15 amino acids. CDR3 nucleotides: TGTGCCAGCAGCTTAACTAGCGGGAGCCTGGAGACCCAGTCCTTC. As protein: CASSLTSGSLETQSF.

This clonotype has at least ten counts. This chain joins TRBV7-9 and TRBJ2-5; 10 positions match TRBD2. Germline V CDR1 and CDR2: SEHNR, FQNEAQ (reference sequence). Trimming removed 5 bases from V and 7 bases from J; junction bases left unmatched: 7. This CDR3 region has 14 residues. CDR3 loop: CASSLGTSVRTQYF. CDR3 bases: TGTGCCAGCAGCCTGGGGACTAGCGTGAGGACCCAGTACTTC.

This clonotype was counted at least ten times. The chain combines TRBV20-1 with TRBJ2-7; TRBD1 aligns across 7 bases. There are 15 residues in the CDR3. J was trimmed by 0 bases and V by 2 bases; bases with no gene match: 7. CDR1 is DFQATT, CDR2 SNEGSKA, per germline (reference sequence). The CDR3 loop is CSARSDRVPSYEQYF. The CDR3, as DNA: TGCAGTGCTAGATCAGACAGGGTTCCCTCCTACGAGCAGTACTTC.

This clonotype was detected a few times. This chain uses TRBV3-1 with TRBJ2-7; 7 bases fit TRBD2. The CDR3 consists of 16 residues. With 6 bases clipped from V and 3 bases from J, the junction kept 14 bases outside the gene matches. Germline CDR1 LGHDT, CDR2 YNNKEL (reference sequence). The CDR3 loop reads CASSRGGAGHYYEQYF. The CDR3 region has the DNA TGTGCCAGCAGTCGGGGTGGAGCGGGGCATTACTACGAGCAGTACTTC.

This clonotype was counted a few times. V and J are TRBV20-1 and TRBJ2-5, with D possibly being TRBD2 (6 bases). V was clipped by 0 bases and J by 1 base, with 9 bases between them. Germline V gene data show CDR1 as DFQATT and CDR2 as SNEGSKA (reference sequence). The CDR3 is 14 residues long. The CDR3 sequence: CSARDWGLQETQYF. Written as DNA, the CDR3 is TGCAGTGCTAGAGATTGGGGACTCCAAGAGACCCAGTACTTC.

The gene calls are TRBV12-2 and TRBJ1-5. TRBV12-2 is assigned pseudogene status. The CDR3 totals 16 residues. The CDR3 sequence is CASRLGEGRSNQPQHF. The DNA of the CDR3 is TGTGCAAGTCGCTTAGGGGAGGGCAGGAGCAATCAGCCCCAGCATTTT.

In its sample, this clonotype was seen many times. The V call is TRBV7-9, the J call TRBJ2-3, with 8 bases matching TRBD2. V shed 3 bases and J 1 base; nucleotides not matched to a gene: 9. The CDR3 runs 17 residues. CDR1 is SEHNR and CDR2 is FQNEAQ in the germline V gene (reference sequence). The CDR3 DNA sequence: TGTGCCAGCAGCTTCGGGAGGGGTCCACGGGGCACAGATACGCAGTATTTT. As protein: CASSFGRGPRGTDTQYF. The whole variable domain, filled in from reference TRBV7-9 and TRBJ2-3, reads DTGVSQNPRHKITKRGQNVTFRCDPISEHNRLYWYRQTLGQGPEFLTYFQNEAQLEKSRLLSDRFSAERPKGSFSTLEIQRTEQGDSAMYLCASSFGRGPRGTDTQYFGPGTRLTVL.

A few counts support this clonotype. This rearrangement joins TRBV6-1 to TRBJ1-2; no reliable D call. In germline, CDR1 is MNHNS, CDR2 SASEGT. V was trimmed by 2 bases and J by 4 bases, leaving 8 bases between them. The CDR3 extends over 13 amino acids. The CDR3 DNA is TGTGCCAGCAGTGAACACGGTACCTATGGCTACACCTTC. Protein sequence: CASSEHGTYGYTF.

This clonotype was counted at least ten times. CDR3 sequence reads: CSARVPGLSAYEQFF. DNA for the CDR3: TGCAGTGCTAGAGTCCCGGGACTCTCTGCCTATGAGCAGTTCTTC. This chain uses TRBV20-1 with TRBJ2-1, with a tentative D call TRBD2 (6 bases). The length of the CDR3 is 15 residues. The V gene lost 1 base and the J gene lost 8 bases, with 18 bases spanning the gap. CDR1 is DFQATT, CDR2 SNEGSKA, per germline (reference sequence).

The V gene is TRBV27, the J gene TRBJ2-3; 7 nucleotides match TRBD2. Unmatched junction bases numbered 19, after V lost 2 bases and J lost 8 bases. The CDR3 is 18 residues long. Germline V CDR1 and CDR2: MNHEY, SMNVEV (reference sequence). CDR3 residues: CASSLEVRASGTGGTQYF. The DNA for the CDR3 is TGTGCCAGCAGTTTAGAAGTCCGAGCTAGCGGCACAGGAGGTACGCAGTATTTT.

V and J are TRBV5-1 and TRBJ2-3, with 10 positions matching TRBD2. The CDR3 runs 18 residues. The germline CDR1 and CDR2 sequences are SGHRS and YFSETQ. Germline trimming cut 0 bases from V and 5 bases from J; bases unmatched to any gene: 12. CDR3: CASSLGASGRGLGDTQYF. The CDR3 coding sequence is TGCGCCAGCAGCTTGGGGGCTAGCGGGAGAGGATTGGGAGATACGCAGTATTTT.

The chain carries TRBV5-1 and TRBJ2-3, with 10 nucleotides matching TRBD2. The CDR3 contains 19 residues. Unmatched junction bases numbered 21, after V lost 4 bases and J lost 7 bases. Germline CDR1 SGHRS, CDR2 YFSETQ. CDR3 coding DNA: TGCGCCAGCAGCCCCGAGGGTCTAGCGGGAGCGGCCTTTATCTATACGCAGTATTTT. Translating it yields CASSPEGLAGAAFIYTQYF.

This chain joins TRBV10-2 and TRBJ2-7, with TRBD1 matching 7 bases. Trimming cost V 6 bases and J 5 bases; bases outside gene matches: 7. The V gene's germline CDR1 is WSHSY and CDR2 SAAADI. CDR3 length: 13 residues. CDR3 in DNA: TGCGCCAGCAGACAGACAGGGTTCGACGAGCAGTACTTC. Protein product: CASRQTGFDEQYF.

The chain recombines TRBV5-6 with TRBJ1-1; 8 nucleotides line up with TRBD1. The CDR3 is 16 amino acids. Germline lookup yields CDR1 SGHDT and CDR2 YYEEEE. With 2 bases clipped from V and 8 bases from J, the junction kept 14 bases outside the gene matches. The CDR3 region is CASSFILTGAHAEAFF. The DNA for the CDR3 is TGTGCCAGCAGCTTTATTTTGACAGGGGCACACGCAGAAGCTTTCTTT.

This sequence joins TRBV29-1 and TRBJ1-2; D unresolved. Trimming left V 5 bases short and J 4 bases short, with 14 bases between. The germline V gene encodes CDR1 SQVTM and CDR2 ANQGSEA. The CDR3 consists of 13 residues. This chain's CDR3 is CSVQESQPYGYTF. The CDR3 nucleotides are TGCAGCGTTCAGGAGAGTCAGCCCTATGGCTACACCTTC.

V usage is TRBV4-3 and J usage is TRBJ2-3, with 11 positions matching TRBD2. Germline V gene lookup returns CDR1 LGHNA and CDR2 YSLEER. CDR3 length: 16 amino acids. J lost 5 bases, V lost 0 bases, and 4 bases had no gene match. CDR3 protein: CASSQEWLAGGDTQYF. The DNA for the CDR3 is TGCGCCAGCAGCCAAGAGTGGCTAGCGGGAGGAGATACGCAGTATTTT.

This clonotype showed up just a few times. J is TRBJ2-5 and V is TRBV6-2 or TRBV6-3; no definite D call. Germline values: CDR1 MNHEY, CDR2 SVGEGT. V was trimmed by 8 bases and J by 1 base, leaving 5 bases between them. The length of the CDR3 is 11 residues. CDR3 region: CASYAQETQYF. CDR3 nucleotides: TGTGCCAGCTACGCCCAAGAGACCCAGTACTTC.

The chain links TRBV28 to TRBJ2-1, with 7 bases matching TRBD2. V lost 4 bases to trimming and J lost 6 bases; unmatched junction nucleotides: 21. Germline V gene data show CDR1 as MDHEN and CDR2 as SYDVKM. There are 19 residues in the CDR3. The CDR3 sequence is CASSSLAEVEWRLANEQFF. CDR3 nucleotides: TGTGCCAGCAGTTCGCTAGCGGAGGTTGAATGGCGTTTGGCCAATGAGCAGTTCTTC.

The chain recombines TRBV10-3 with TRBJ2-7; D might be TRBD1 (7 bases). Germline CDR1 ENHRY, CDR2 SYGVKD. V lost 0 bases, J lost 4 bases, and 13 bases lay in between. CDR3 length equals 15 residues. The CDR3 DNA follows: TGTGCCATCAGTGAGTCAGACAGGGCGGGATACGAGCAGTACTTC. This translates into CAISESDRAGYEQYF.

There are a few counts of this clonotype. CDR3 nucleotides: TGTGCCAGCAGCCAGGGAGGGTGGGACACCGGGGAGCTGTTTTTT. Amino acids: CASSQGGWDTGELFF. V and J are TRBV3-1 and TRBJ2-2; TRBD2 matches 7 bases. CDR1 is LGHDT, CDR2 YNNKEL, per germline (reference sequence). CDR3 size: 15 residues. V was clipped by 3 bases and J by 3 bases; unmatched bases: 4.

The CDR3 region is CAINPGGNQETQYF. CDR3 in DNA: TGTGCCATCAACCCGGGAGGGAACCAAGAGACCCAGTACTTC. V and J are TRBV10-3 and TRBJ2-5; 8 bases agree with TRBD2. The CDR3 length is 14 residues. The J segment lost 0 bases and the V segment lost 7 bases, leaving 4 bases of the junction unmatched. CDR1 and CDR2 from the germline V gene are ENHRY and SYGVKD.

This clonotype was seen at least ten times. The genes are TRBV5-1 and TRBJ2-7; D perhaps matches TRBD2 (5 bases). The germline gives CDR1 SGHRS, CDR2 YFSETQ. V dropped 4 bases and J dropped 4 bases, with 21 bases sitting between them. CDR3 length equals 16 residues. This CDR3 is CASSPALGRRAYEQYF. The DNA of the CDR3 is TGCGCCAGCAGCCCCGCGCTCGGGCGGCGGGCGTACGAGCAGTACTTC.

Only a few counts were recorded for this clonotype. This chain joins TRBV5-1 and TRBJ2-1, with D maybe TRBD2 (5 bases). The length of the CDR3 is 15 residues. Germline assignment: CDR1 SGHRS and CDR2 YFSETQ. V lost 3 bases to trimming and J lost 5 bases, with 15 bases between them. Written as DNA, the CDR3 is TGCGCCAGCAGCTGGGTGGGAGTGATCAACAATGAGCAGTTCTTC. Amino acid sequence: CASSWVGVINNEQFF.

The rearrangement uses TRBV10-1 and TRBJ2-3, with a weak D call TRBD1 (6 bases). Germline-derived CDR1 and CDR2 are WNHNN and SYGVQD (reference sequence). The CDR3 sequence is 16 residues long. Trimming pared 4 bases from V and 0 bases from J, leaving 14 bases between. CDR3 sequence (DNA): TGCGCCAGCAGTGGACCGACAGGACTGAGCACAGATACGCAGTATTTT. This codes for CASSGPTGLSTDTQYF.

CDR3 sequence reads: CASSLDLAGVGETQYF. The CDR3 coding sequence is TGCGCCAGCAGCTTGGACCTAGCGGGAGTCGGGGAGACCCAGTACTTC. The chain joins TRBV5-1 to TRBJ2-5; 10 nucleotides align to TRBD2. The germline V gene has CDR1 SGHRS and CDR2 YFSETQ. Trimming removed 0 bases from V and 5 bases from J; junction bases left unmatched: 7. The CDR3 extends over 16 amino acids.

This chain links TRBV7-3 with TRBJ2-1, with D tentatively TRBD2 (6 bases). V was shortened by 1 base and J by 6 bases, with 16 bases between the two germline ends. CDR3 length: 16 amino acids. Germline-derived CDR1 and CDR2 are SGHTA and FQGTGA. The CDR3 nucleotides read TGTGCCAGCAGCTTAAGCCCTAGGGGAGGTAGCAATGAGCAGTTCTTC. This sequence encodes CASSLSPRGGSNEQFF.